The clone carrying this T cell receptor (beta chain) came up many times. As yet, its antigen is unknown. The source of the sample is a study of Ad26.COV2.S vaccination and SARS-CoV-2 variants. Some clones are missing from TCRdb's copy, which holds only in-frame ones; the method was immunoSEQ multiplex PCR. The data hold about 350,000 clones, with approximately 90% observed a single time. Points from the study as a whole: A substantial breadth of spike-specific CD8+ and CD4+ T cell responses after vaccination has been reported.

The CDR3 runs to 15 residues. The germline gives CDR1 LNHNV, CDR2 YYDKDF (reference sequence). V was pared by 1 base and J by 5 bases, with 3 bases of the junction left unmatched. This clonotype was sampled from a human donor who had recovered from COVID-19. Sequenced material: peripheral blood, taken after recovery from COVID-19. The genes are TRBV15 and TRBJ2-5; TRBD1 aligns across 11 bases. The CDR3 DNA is TGTGCCACCAGCAGAGGGACAGGGGGCGCGGAGACCCAGTACTTC. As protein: CATSRGTGGAETQYF.